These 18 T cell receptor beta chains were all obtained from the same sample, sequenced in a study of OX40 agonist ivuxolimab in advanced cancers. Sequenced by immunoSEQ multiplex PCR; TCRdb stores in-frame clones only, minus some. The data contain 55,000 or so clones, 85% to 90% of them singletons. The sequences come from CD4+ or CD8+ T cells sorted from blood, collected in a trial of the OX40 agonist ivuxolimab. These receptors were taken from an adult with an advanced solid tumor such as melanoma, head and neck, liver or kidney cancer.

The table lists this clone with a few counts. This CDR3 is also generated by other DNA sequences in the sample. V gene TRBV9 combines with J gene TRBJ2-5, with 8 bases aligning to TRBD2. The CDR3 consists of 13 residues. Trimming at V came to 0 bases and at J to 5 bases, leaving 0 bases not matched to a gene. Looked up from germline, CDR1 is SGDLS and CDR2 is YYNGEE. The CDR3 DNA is TGTGCCAGCAGCGTAGGACTAGCGGAGACCCAGTACTTC. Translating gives CASSVGLAETQYF.

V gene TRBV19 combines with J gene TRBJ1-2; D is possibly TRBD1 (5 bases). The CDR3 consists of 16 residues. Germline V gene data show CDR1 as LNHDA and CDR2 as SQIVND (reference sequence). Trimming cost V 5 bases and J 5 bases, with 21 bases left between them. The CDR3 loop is CASSPTFGTREYGYTF. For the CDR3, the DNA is TGTGCCAGTAGTCCTACCTTTGGGACCAGAGAATATGGCTACACCTTC.

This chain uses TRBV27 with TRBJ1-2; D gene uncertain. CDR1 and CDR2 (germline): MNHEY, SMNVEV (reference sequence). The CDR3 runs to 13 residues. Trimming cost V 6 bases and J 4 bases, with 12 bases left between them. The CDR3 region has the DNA TGTGCCAGCAGGGCCAGCCGACCCTATGGCTACACCTTC. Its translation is CASRASRPYGYTF.

CDR3 residues: CASSGTWTSGRNSYEQYF. CDR3 DNA: TGTGCCAGCAGCGGAACCTGGACTAGCGGGAGGAACTCCTACGAGCAGTACTTC. The chain carries TRBV28 and TRBJ2-7; TRBD2 matches 14 bases. Looked up from germline, CDR1 is MDHEN and CDR2 is SYDVKM. This CDR3 is 18 amino acids long. The ends lost 6 bases at V and 0 bases at J; junction bases unmatched: 10.

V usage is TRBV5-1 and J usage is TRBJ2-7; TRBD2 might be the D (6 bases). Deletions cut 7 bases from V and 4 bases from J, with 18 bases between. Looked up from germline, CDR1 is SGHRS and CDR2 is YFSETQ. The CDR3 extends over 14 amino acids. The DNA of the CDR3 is TGCGCCAGCGGAGCCGGGACTCAGATTTACGAGCAGTACTTC. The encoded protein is CASGAGTQIYEQYF.

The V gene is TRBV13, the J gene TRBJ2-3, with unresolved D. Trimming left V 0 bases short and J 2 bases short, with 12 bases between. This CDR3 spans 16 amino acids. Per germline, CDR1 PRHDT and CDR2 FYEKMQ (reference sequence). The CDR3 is CASSLGSSSPTDTQYF. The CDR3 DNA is TGTGCCAGCAGCTTAGGATCGTCTTCCCCCACAGATACGCAGTATTTT.

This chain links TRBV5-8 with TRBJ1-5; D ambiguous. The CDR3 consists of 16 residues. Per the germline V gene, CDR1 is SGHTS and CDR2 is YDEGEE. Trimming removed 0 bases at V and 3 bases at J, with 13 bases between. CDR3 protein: CASSLDLDSHNQPQHF. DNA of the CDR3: TGTGCCAGCAGCTTGGACCTCGACTCTCACAATCAGCCCCAGCATTTT.

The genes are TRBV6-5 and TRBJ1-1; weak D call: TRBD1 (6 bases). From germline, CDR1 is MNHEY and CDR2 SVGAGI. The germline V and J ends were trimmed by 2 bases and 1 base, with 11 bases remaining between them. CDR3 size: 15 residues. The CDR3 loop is CASSYQGSPNTEAFF. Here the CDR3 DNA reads TGTGCCAGCAGTTACCAGGGGTCGCCGAACACTGAAGCTTTCTTT.

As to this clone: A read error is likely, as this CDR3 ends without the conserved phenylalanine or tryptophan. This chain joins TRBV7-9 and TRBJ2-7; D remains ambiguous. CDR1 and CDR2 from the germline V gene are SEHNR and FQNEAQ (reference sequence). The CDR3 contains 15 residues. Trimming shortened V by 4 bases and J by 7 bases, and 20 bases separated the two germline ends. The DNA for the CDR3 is TGTGCCAGCAGCTCAAGTCAGCTCCTAGTTGAAGAGCAGTACCTC. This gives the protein CASSSSQLLVEEQYL.

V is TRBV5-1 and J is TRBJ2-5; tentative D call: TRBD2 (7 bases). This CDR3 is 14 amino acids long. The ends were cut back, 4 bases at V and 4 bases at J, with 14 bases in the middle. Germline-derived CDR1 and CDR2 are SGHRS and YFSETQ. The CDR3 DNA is TGCGCCAGCAGCCCGGCGGGGGCCGGAGAGACCCAGTACTTC. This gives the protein CASSPAGAGETQYF.

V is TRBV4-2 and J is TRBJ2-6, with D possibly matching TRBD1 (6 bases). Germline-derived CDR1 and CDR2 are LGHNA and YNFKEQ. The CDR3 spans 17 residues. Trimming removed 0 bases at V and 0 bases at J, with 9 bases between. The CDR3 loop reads CASSQEVGASGANVLTF. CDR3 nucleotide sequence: TGTGCCAGCAGCCAAGAAGTGGGGGCCTCTGGGGCCAACGTCCTGACTTTC.

The CDR3 reads CASSPQVLNTEAFF. CDR3 sequence (DNA): TGTGCCAGCTCACCACAGGTGTTGAACACTGAAGCTTTCTTT. The chain recombines TRBV18 with TRBJ1-1; D remains ambiguous. The CDR3 has 14 amino acids. CDR1 is KGHSH, CDR2 LQKENI, per germline. The V end lost 1 base, the J end lost 0 bases, and 6 bases lay between the germline ends. Combining the CDR3 with reference TRBV18 and TRBJ1-1 gives the whole variable domain NAGVMQNPRHLVRRRGQEARLRCSPMKGHSHVYWYRQLPEEGLKFMVYLQKENIIDESGMPKERFSAEFPKEGPSILRIQQVVRGDSAAYFCASSPQVLNTEAFFGQGTRLTVV.

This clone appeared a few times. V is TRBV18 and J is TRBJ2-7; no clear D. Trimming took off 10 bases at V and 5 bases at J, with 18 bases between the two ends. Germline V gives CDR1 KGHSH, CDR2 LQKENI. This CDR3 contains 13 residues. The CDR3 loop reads CATTPAADHEQYF. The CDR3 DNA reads TGTGCCACTACACCGGCCGCTGACCACGAGCAGTACTTC.

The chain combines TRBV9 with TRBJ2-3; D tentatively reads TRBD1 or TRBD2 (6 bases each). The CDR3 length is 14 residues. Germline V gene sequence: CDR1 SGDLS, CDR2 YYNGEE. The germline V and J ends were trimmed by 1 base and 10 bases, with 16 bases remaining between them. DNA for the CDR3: TGTGCCAGCAGCGTACGGGATAAGAGGGGGGCGCAGTATTTT. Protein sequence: CASSVRDKRGAQYF. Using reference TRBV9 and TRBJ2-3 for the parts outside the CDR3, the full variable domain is DSGVTQTPKHLITATGQRVTLRCSPRSGDLSVYWYQQSLDQGLQFLIQYYNGEERAKGNILERFSAQQFPDLHSELNLSSLELGDSALYFCASSVRDKRGAQYFGPGTRLTVL.

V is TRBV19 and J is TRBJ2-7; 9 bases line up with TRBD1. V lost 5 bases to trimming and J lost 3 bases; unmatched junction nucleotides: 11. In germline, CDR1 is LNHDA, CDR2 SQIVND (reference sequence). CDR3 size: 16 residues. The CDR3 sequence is CASSSPPGQGGYEQYF. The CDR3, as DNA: TGTGCCAGTAGTTCCCCCCCGGGACAGGGTGGCTACGAGCAGTACTTC.

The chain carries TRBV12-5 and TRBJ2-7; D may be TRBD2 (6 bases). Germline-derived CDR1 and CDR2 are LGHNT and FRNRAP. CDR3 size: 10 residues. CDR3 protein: CAPSSGEQYF. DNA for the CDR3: TGTGCCCCAAGCAGCGGGGAGCAGTACTTC.

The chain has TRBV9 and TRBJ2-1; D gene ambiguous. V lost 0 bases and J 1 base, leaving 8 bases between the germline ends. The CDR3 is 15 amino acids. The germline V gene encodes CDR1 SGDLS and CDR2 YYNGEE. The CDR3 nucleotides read TGTGCCAGCAGCGTAGCGGCGGTATCCTACAATGAGCAGTTCTTC. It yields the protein CASSVAAVSYNEQFF.

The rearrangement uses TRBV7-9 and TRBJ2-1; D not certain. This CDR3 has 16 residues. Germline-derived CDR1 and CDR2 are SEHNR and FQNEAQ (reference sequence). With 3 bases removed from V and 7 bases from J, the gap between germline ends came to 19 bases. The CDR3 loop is CASSLISGALGNEQFF. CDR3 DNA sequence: TGTGCCAGCAGCTTGATTTCAGGAGCCCTTGGTAATGAGCAGTTCTTC.